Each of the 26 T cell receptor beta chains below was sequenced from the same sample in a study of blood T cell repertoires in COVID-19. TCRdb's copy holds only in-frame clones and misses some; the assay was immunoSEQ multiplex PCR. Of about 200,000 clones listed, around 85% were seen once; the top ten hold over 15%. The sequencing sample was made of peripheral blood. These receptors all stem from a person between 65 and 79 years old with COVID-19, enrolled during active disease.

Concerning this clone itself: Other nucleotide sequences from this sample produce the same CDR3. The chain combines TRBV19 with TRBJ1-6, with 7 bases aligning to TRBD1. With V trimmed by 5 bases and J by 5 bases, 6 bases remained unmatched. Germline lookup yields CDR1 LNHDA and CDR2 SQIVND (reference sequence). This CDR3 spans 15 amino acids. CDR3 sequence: CASSLRTGDNSPLHF. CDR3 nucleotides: TGTGCCAGTAGTCTCCGGACAGGAGATAATTCACCCCTCCACTTT.

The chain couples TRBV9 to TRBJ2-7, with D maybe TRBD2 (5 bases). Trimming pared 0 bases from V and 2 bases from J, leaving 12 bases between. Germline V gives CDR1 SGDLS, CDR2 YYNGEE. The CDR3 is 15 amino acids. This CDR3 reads CASSVGSGSTYEQYF. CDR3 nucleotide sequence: TGTGCCAGCAGCGTAGGGTCTGGGAGCACCTACGAGCAGTACTTC.

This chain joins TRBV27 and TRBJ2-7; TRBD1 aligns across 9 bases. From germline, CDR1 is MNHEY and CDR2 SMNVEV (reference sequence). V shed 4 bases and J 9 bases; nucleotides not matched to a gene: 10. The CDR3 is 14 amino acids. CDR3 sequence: CASSSGIGDRVQYF. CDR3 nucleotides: TGTGCCAGCAGTTCTGGGATCGGGGACAGGGTGCAGTACTTC.

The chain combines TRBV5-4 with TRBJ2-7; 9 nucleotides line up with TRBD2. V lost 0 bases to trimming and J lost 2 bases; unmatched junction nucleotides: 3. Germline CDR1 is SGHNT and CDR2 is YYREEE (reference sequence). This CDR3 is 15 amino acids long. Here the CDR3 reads CASSLGSGSAYEQYF. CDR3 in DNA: TGTGCCAGCAGCTTGGGTAGCGGGAGTGCCTACGAGCAGTACTTC.

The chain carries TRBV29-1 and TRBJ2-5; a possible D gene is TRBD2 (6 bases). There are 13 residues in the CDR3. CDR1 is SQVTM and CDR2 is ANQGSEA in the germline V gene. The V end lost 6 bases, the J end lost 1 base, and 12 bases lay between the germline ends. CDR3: CSVPLGGQETQYF. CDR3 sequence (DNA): TGCAGCGTCCCGCTGGGGGGCCAAGAGACCCAGTACTTC.

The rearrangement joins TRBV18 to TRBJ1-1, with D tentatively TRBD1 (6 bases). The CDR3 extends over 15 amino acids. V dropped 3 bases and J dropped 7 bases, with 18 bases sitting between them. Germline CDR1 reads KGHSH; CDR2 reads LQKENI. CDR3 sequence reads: CASSPTWKTGDEAFF. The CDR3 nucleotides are TGTGCCAGCTCACCCACTTGGAAGACAGGAGATGAAGCTTTCTTT.

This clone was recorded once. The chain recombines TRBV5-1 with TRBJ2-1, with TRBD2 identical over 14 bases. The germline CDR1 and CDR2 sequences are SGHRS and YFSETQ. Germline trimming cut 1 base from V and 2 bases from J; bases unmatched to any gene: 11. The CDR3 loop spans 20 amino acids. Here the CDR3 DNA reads TGCGCCAGCAGCTTGATCGTTGGGACTAGCGGGGGTTACACCTACAATGAGCAGTTCTTC. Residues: CASSLIVGTSGGYTYNEQFF.

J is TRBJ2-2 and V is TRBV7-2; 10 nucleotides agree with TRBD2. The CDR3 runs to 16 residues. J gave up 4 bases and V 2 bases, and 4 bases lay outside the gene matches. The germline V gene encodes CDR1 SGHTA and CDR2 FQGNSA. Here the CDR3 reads CASSLLGLARTGELFF. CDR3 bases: TGTGCCAGCAGCTTACTGGGACTAGCGCGCACCGGGGAGCTGTTTTTT.

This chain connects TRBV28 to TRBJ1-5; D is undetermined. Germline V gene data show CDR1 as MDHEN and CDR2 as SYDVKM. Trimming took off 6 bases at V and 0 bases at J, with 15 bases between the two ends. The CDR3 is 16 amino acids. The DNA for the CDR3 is TGTGCCAGCAGACCAGTTACATACTATAGCAATCAGCCCCAGCATTTT. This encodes CASRPVTYYSNQPQHF.

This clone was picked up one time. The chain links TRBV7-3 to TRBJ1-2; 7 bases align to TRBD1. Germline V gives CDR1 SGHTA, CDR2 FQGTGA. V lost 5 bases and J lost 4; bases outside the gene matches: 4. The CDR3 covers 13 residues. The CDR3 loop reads CASSRDRAYGYTF. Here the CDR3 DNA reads TGTGCCAGCAGCCGAGACAGGGCCTATGGCTACACCTTC.

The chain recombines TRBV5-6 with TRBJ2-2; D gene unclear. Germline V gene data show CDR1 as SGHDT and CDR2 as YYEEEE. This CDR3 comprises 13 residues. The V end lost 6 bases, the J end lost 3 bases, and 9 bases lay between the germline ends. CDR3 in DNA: TGTGCCAGCAAACTGGTAGACACCGGGGAGCTGTTTTTT. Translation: CASKLVDTGELFF.

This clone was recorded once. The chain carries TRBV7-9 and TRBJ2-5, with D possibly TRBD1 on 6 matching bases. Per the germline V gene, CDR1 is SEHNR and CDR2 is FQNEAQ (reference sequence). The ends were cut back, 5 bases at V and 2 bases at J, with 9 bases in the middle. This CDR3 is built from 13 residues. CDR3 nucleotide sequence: TGTGCCAGCAGCAGGGACAATCAAGAGACCCAGTACTTC. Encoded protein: CASSRDNQETQYF.

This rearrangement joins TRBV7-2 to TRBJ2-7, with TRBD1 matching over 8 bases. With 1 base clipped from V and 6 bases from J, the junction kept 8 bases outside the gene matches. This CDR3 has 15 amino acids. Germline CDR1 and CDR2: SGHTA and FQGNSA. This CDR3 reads CASSLEAGGWSEQYF. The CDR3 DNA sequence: TGTGCCAGCAGCTTAGAGGCAGGGGGCTGGAGCGAGCAGTACTTC. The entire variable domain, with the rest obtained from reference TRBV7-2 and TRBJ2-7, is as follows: GAGVSQSPSNKVTEKGKDVELRCDPISGHTALYWYRQSLGQGLEFLIYFQGNSAPDKSGLPSDRFSAERTGGSVSTLTIQRTQQEDSAVYLCASSLEAGGWSEQYFGPGTRLTVT.

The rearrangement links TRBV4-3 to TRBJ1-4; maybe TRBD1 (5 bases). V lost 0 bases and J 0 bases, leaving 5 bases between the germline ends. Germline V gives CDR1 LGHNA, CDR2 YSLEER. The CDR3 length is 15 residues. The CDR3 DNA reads TGCGCCAGCAGCCAAGAAGGGGCAACTAATGAAAAACTGTTTTTT. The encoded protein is CASSQEGATNEKLFF.

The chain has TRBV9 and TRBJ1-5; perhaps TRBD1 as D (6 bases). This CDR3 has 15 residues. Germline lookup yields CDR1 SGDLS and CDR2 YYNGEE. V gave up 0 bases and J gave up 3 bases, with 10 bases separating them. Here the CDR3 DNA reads TGTGCCAGCAGCGTAGAGGGGGTCGACAATCAGCCCCAGCATTTT. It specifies CASSVEGVDNQPQHF.

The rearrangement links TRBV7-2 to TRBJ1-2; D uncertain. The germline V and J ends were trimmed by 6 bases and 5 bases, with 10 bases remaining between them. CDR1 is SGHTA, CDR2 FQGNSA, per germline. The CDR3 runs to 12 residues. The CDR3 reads CASREDGYGYTF. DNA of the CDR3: TGTGCCAGCAGGGAGGACGGATATGGCTACACCTTC.

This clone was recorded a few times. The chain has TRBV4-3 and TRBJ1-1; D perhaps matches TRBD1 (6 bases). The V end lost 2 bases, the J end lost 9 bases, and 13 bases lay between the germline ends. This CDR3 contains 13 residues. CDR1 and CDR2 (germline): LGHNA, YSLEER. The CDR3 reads CASSQHREGQAFF. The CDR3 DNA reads TGCGCCAGCAGCCAACACAGGGAGGGCCAAGCTTTCTTT.

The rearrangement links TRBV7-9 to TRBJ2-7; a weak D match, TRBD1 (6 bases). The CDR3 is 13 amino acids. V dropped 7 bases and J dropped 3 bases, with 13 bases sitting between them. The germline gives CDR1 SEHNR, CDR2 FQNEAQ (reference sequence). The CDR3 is CASIRDTLYEQYF. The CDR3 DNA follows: TGTGCCAGCATCCGGGACACCCTCTACGAGCAGTACTTC.

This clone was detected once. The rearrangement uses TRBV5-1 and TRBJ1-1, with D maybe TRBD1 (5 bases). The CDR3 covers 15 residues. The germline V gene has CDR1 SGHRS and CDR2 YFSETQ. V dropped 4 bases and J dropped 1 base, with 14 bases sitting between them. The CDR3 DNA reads TGCGCCAGCAGCAAGGACCCGACAGCGAACACTGAAGCTTTCTTT. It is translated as CASSKDPTANTEAFF.

CDR3 DNA: TGTGCCAGTAGTTTACCGAGCGGGGGGTACATTCAGTACTTC. Amino acid sequence: CASSLPSGGYIQYF. The chain carries TRBV19 and TRBJ2-4; TRBD2 matches 9 bases. CDR3 size: 14 residues. Looked up from germline, CDR1 is LNHDA and CDR2 is SQIVND (reference sequence). The ends lost 5 bases at V and 8 bases at J; junction bases unmatched: 7.

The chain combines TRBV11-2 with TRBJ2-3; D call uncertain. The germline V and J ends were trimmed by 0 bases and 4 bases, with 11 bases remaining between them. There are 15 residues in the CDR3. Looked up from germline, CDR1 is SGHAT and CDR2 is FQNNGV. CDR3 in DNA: TGTGCCAGCAGCTTAGAGTTTACAGAAGCAGATACGCAGTATTTT. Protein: CASSLEFTEADTQYF.

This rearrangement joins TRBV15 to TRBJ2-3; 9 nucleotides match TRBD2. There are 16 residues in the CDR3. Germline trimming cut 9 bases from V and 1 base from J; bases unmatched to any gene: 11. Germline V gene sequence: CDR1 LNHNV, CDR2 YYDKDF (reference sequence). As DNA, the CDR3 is TGTGCCACTACCACGAGTAGCGGGGGACGCACAGATACGCAGTATTTT. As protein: CATTTSSGGRTDTQYF.

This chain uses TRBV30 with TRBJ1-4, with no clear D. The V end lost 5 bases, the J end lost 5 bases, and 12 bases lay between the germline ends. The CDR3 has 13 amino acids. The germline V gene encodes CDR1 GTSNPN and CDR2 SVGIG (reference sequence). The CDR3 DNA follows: TGTGCCTGGTTACAAGCACTAAATGAAAAACTGTTTTTT. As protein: CAWLQALNEKLFF.

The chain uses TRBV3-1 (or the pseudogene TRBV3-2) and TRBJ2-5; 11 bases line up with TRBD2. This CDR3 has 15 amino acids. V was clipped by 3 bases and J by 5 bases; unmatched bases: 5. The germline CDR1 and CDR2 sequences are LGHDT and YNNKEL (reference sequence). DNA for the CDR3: TGTGCCAGCAGCCAGCTAGCGGGAGGTCGGGAGACCCAGTACTTC. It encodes CASSQLAGGRETQYF.

CDR3 bases: TGTGCCAGCAGCTATACGGGGGGGTCCTACGAGCAGTACTTC. Translation: CASSYTGGSYEQYF. The V call is TRBV5-6, the J call TRBJ2-7; 8 bases fit TRBD2. CDR3 length: 14 amino acids. The germline gives CDR1 SGHDT, CDR2 YYEEEE. The ends lost 3 bases at V and 1 base at J; junction bases unmatched: 3.

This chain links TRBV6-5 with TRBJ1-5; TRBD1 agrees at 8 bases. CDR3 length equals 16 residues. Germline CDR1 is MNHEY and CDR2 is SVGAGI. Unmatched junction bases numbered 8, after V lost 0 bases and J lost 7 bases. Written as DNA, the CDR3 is TGTGCCAGCAGTTACTCTGCGACAGGGGTAGGGCAGCCCCAGCATTTT. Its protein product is CASSYSATGVGQPQHF.